The T cell receptor (beta chain) described here comes from a study of T cell repertoires in cytomegalovirus infection. General study results and limits: Cumulative public TCR beta family frequency identified CMV carriers with the relevant HLA. Ex vivo, HLA-C-restricted CMV-specific TCR beta clonotypes prevailed over the rest of the response.

This CDR3 spans 15 amino acids. V was cut by 5 bases and J by 4 bases, with 18 bases left in between. One entry per CDR3 protein results from TCRdb running MiXCR on the reads. The profile shows 450,000 to 650,000 distinct CDR3 sequences, roughly 29% of them singletons. This clonotype was recorded at least ten times. Its matching antigen is unknown. The genes are TRBV12-3 or TRBV12-4 and TRBJ2-7, with D perhaps assigned TRBD1 or TRBD2 (5 bases each). This clonotype was obtained from a human donor in good health (CMV status not recorded). Some clones in this sample may be carry-over from other donors' samples. The material sequenced was PBMCs. The CDR3 region is CASSPRGRVGYEQYF. The CDR3 DNA is TGTGCCAGCAGTCCCCGGGGCAGGGTAGGATACGAGCAGTACTTC.